This TCR beta chain emerged from a study of PD-1 blockade in classical Hodgkin lymphoma. Looking at the study overall: Treatment was intravenous nivolumab, 3 mg/kg every 2 weeks, until progression. Study-wide points: Baseline diversity was lower in partial responders and progressors than complete responders. As was reported, newly diagnosed patients showed lower baseline TCR diversity than healthy donors did.

The method was immunoSEQ multiplex PCR; TCRdb's version includes in-frame clones alone and lacks a portion of them. Of about 98,000 clones listed, 80% to 95% are singletons. Comment on this clone: The antigen is not known.

There was relapse after autologous stem cell transplantation in every patient, and there was variation in brentuximab vedotin exposure. Germline V gives CDR1 MNHEY, CDR2 SMNVEV (reference sequence). The germline V and J ends were trimmed by 2 bases and 2 bases, with 13 bases remaining between them. The CDR3 is made up of 15 amino acids. Sequencing was performed on peripheral blood mononuclear cells (PBMCs), taken at baseline. This TCR derives from a human donor with classical Hodgkin lymphoma. This rearrangement joins TRBV27 to TRBJ2-7; D uncertain. The CDR3 region has the DNA TGTGCCAGCAGTTTACACCCCGGAAGTACCTACGAGCAGTACTTC. This codes for CASSLHPGSTYEQYF.